The T cell receptor (beta chain) described here comes from a study of shared clonotypes between healthy human individuals. Profiled with immunoSEQ multiplex PCR; TCRdb holds only in-frame clones, not every one. The sample has about 1.5 million clones, 95% to 99% seen once; the top ten hold 0.45%. Trimming pared 5 bases from V and 10 bases from J, leaving 12 bases between. Germline V gene lookup returns CDR1 SGHTA and CDR2 FQGNSA. CDR3 length equals 12 residues. This clone was counted once. The gene calls are TRBV7-2 and TRBJ2-1; D call uncertain. The sample taken for sequencing was naive CD4+ T cells sorted from blood. Subset defined: CD45RA+ positively selected. This receptor was obtained from a man aged 25-45 years in good health. CDR3 in DNA: TGTGCCAGCAGCACCACAGCCCCAGAGCAGTTCTTC. It yields the protein CASSTTAPEQFF.